This T cell receptor (beta chain) was identified during a study of blood T cell repertoires in COVID-19. Study-wide background: From the United States, Italy and Spain came samples of acute and convalescent COVID-19. Sources were T cells, B-cell-depleted T cells, or PBMCs; the material itself was cDNA or gDNA.

Comments on this clone: A read error may account for a junction end that differs from germline.

Germline CDR1 SSHAT, CDR2 FNYEAQ (reference sequence). The CDR3 is made up of 15 amino acids. Patients of the Seattle cohort, enrolled during active infection, were followed longitudinally. As originally analysed: For nucleated cells, counts were estimated from reference gene primer amplification. Here immunoSEQ multiplex PCR was the method, and the copy in TCRdb shows in-frame clones only, minus some. Clone size and V and J calls were adopted from that table, with D and trimming inferred from the DNA. The sample includes 150,000 to 200,000 clones, 75% to 85% of them seen just once. The clonotype comes from a woman aged 40 to 50 with COVID-19, enrolled during active disease. The chain joins TRBV7-7 to TRBJ2-2; 7 positions agree with TRBD2. Input material: peripheral blood. CDR3 DNA sequence: TGTGCTAGCAGCTTAGACCCGGGGGGAACCGGGGAGCTGTTTTTT. It translates to CASSLDPGGTGELFF.